This T cell receptor beta chain was observed in a study of blood T cell repertoires in COVID-19. Study overall: Acute and convalescent COVID-19 specimens originated in the United States, Italy and Spain. From T cells, B-cell-depleted T cells, or PBMCs came the material, which was cDNA or gDNA.

This CDR3 spans 14 amino acids. V lost 5 bases and J lost 9, with 15 bases in between. Germline lookup yields CDR1 SGHRS and CDR2 YFSETQ. In the authors' methods: Reference gene primers were amplified, and this amplification served to estimate nucleated cell counts. The assay was immunoSEQ multiplex PCR, and TCRdb's table has in-frame clones only and misses some. D and trimming were read from the DNA, whereas the V and J calls and clone size are those reported in that table. Of hundreds of thousands of clones in the sample, approximately 84% were seen once. The sequenced sample consisted of peripheral blood. The gene calls are TRBV5-1 and TRBJ1-6, with D possibly being TRBD1 (6 bases). This TCR was recovered from a woman aged 25 to 39 who had recovered from COVID-19. As DNA, the CDR3 is TGCGCCAGCAGTGAGGGGGAGGGCGGTTCACCCCTCCACTTT. It yields the protein CASSEGEGGSPLHF.